The 13 T cell receptor beta chains in this list originate from one sample, sequenced in a study of T cell responses to AZD1222 COVID-19 vaccine. TCRdb keeps only in-frame clones here, not all; method: immunoSEQ multiplex PCR. This table holds approximately 180,000 clones, roughly 89% found once. The sequencing used peripheral blood, collected on day 0 of AZD1222 vaccination. The origin of the receptors is an adult in good health.

The V and J genes are TRBV11-2 and TRBJ2-7; 7 bases line up with TRBD1. The CDR3 runs to 13 residues. CDR1 and CDR2 (germline): SGHAT, FQNNGV. J gave up 3 bases and V 5 bases, and 4 bases lay outside the gene matches. The CDR3 DNA follows: TGTGCCAGCAGCCGTACAGGGGACTACGAGCAGTACGTC. As protein: CASSRTGDYEQYV.

V and J are TRBV30 and TRBJ1-1, with a weak D call TRBD1 (6 bases). The CDR3 is 14 residues long. Per germline, CDR1 GTSNPN and CDR2 SVGIG (reference sequence). Trimming took off 0 bases at V and 1 base at J, with 9 bases between the two ends. The CDR3 DNA reads as TGTGCCTGGAGTGTAACAGGGACGAACACTGAAGCTTTCTTT. This translates into CAWSVTGTNTEAFF.

The CDR3 loop is CASSRDRGEQYF. Here the CDR3 DNA reads TGTGCCAGTAGTAGGGACAGGGGCGAGCAGTACTTC. V and J are TRBV19 and TRBJ2-7; 10 bases are a match to TRBD1. The CDR3 totals 12 residues. The trim removed 4 bases at V and 6 bases at J, leaving 0 bases unmatched. Germline-derived CDR1 and CDR2 are LNHDA and SQIVND (reference sequence).

The V and J genes are TRBV18 and TRBJ1-1, with D unclear. Germline V CDR1 and CDR2: KGHSH, LQKENI. The CDR3 length is 18 residues. Trimming cost V 0 bases and J 0 bases, with 17 bases left between them. The CDR3 loop is CASSPPNGALTMNTEAFF. CDR3 coding DNA: TGTGCCAGCTCACCACCGAACGGCGCCTTAACCATGAACACTGAAGCTTTCTTT.

As DNA, the CDR3 is TGTGCCAGCAGCTCCGACAGGGGGTTAAACAATGAGCAGTTCTTC. Its translation is CASSSDRGLNNEQFF. J is TRBJ2-1 and V is TRBV7-9, with 9 bases fitting TRBD1. This CDR3 has 15 residues. CDR1 SEHNR and CDR2 FQNEAQ come from the germline V gene (reference sequence). V lost 4 bases and J lost 5; bases outside the gene matches: 6.

The chain uses TRBV7-3 and TRBJ1-1, with D hard to call. V was clipped by 5 bases and J by 1 base, with 8 bases between them. The CDR3 spans 13 residues. Germline CDR1 reads SGHTA; CDR2 reads FQGTGA. The chain's CDR3 is CASSANANTEAFF. The CDR3, as DNA: TGTGCCAGCAGCGCCAACGCGAACACTGAAGCTTTCTTT.

The chain joins TRBV29-1 to TRBJ2-3, with no clear D. Germline V gene sequence: CDR1 SQVTM, CDR2 ANQGSEA. Trimming stripped 7 bases from V and 6 bases from J, with 14 bases between. The CDR3 has 12 amino acids. The CDR3 sequence is CSARVGFDTQYF. The CDR3 nucleotides read TGCAGCGCGAGAGTAGGATTCGATACGCAGTATTTT.

V gene TRBV6-5 combines with J gene TRBJ1-1; D gene ambiguous. Germline V CDR1 and CDR2: MNHEY, SVGAGI. CDR3 length equals 14 residues. The ends were cut back, 7 bases at V and 1 base at J, with 13 bases in the middle. The CDR3 nucleotides are TGTGCCAGCACTCGTGGGCTCGAGAACACTGAAGCTTTCTTT. Its translation is CASTRGLENTEAFF.

The chain carries TRBV6-2 or TRBV6-3 and TRBJ1-2; no definite D call. V lost 2 bases, J lost 0 bases, and 16 bases lay in between. The CDR3 spans 17 residues. The germline CDR1 and CDR2 sequences are MNHEY and SVGEGT. For the CDR3, the DNA is TGTGCCAGCAGTTACCCTACCTTTCAGACGGCTAACTATGGCTACACCTTC. Amino acid sequence: CASSYPTFQTANYGYTF.

The chain is built from TRBV7-9 and TRBJ2-5; D not resolved. This CDR3 comprises 15 residues. V gave up 0 bases and J gave up 2 bases, with 10 bases separating them. Germline CDR1 reads SEHNR; CDR2 reads FQNEAQ (reference sequence). CDR3: CASSLAVGRQETQYF. The CDR3 region has the DNA TGTGCCAGCAGCTTAGCGGTGGGCAGACAAGAGACCCAGTACTTC.

The V and J genes are TRBV9 and TRBJ1-2, with TRBD1 matching over 7 bases. J was trimmed by 3 bases and V by 4 bases; bases with no gene match: 6. The CDR3 runs to 14 residues. From germline, CDR1 is SGDLS and CDR2 YYNGEE. CDR3 amino acids: CASSLNRGDYGYTF. As DNA, the CDR3 is TGTGCCAGCAGCCTCAACAGGGGCGACTATGGCTACACCTTC. The full variable domain, in which reference TRBV9 and TRBJ1-2 provide the parts outside the CDR3, is DSGVTQTPKHLITATGQRVTLRCSPRSGDLSVYWYQQSLDQGLQFLIQYYNGEERAKGNILERFSAQQFPDLHSELNLSSLELGDSALYFCASSLNRGDYGYTFGSGTRLTVV.

The chain combines TRBV7-9 with TRBJ2-1; no clear D gene. The CDR3 consists of 16 residues. CDR1 is SEHNR and CDR2 is FQNEAQ in the germline V gene (reference sequence). Trimming pared 4 bases from V and 6 bases from J, leaving 19 bases between. CDR3 in amino acids: CASSSPKSSLGNEQFF. CDR3 bases: TGTGCCAGCAGCTCCCCCAAGTCGAGTCTAGGCAATGAGCAGTTCTTC.

The chain employs TRBV18 and TRBJ1-1; maybe TRBD1 (5 bases). CDR3 length: 15 amino acids. Germline V gene data show CDR1 as KGHSH and CDR2 as LQKENI. V was pared by 3 bases and J by 0 bases, with 11 bases between. CDR3 nucleotides: TGTGCCAGCTCACCCGGGGGGACTATGAACACTGAAGCTTTCTTT. It specifies CASSPGGTMNTEAFF. Full variable domain (rest looked up from reference TRBV18 and TRBJ1-1): NAGVMQNPRHLVRRRGQEARLRCSPMKGHSHVYWYRQLPEEGLKFMVYLQKENIIDESGMPKERFSAEFPKEGPSILRIQQVVRGDSAAYFCASSPGGTMNTEAFFGQGTRLTVV.